This paragraph covers one T cell receptor beta chain sequence. The antigen is unknown. A sample-barcoded 5' primer and a J-beta primer mix were used in a second PCR of roughly 7 to 11 cycles. Each CDR3 protein gets one entry after TCRdb re-called the 5' RACE reads with MiXCR. The sample lists around 1.1 million distinct CDR3 sequences, more than 30% occurring once. The sample belongs to a study of blood T cells in healthy people across ages. Study-level background: Template switching captured about one barcoded beta molecule per two T cells. Study-level findings and limits: When one million T cells were used, diversity estimates were thought to be underestimates.

The CDR3 is 13 residues long. Germline V CDR1 and CDR2: MNHEY, SVGEGT. Trimming pared 7 bases from V and 10 bases from J, leaving 18 bases between. This TCR was sampled from a man between 18 and 29 years old in good health. The chain employs TRBV6-2 or TRBV6-3 and TRBJ2-3; D is perhaps TRBD1 or TRBD2 (5 bases each). Sequences were obtained from blood. The CDR3 region is CASTHPLGDAQYF. The CDR3 DNA follows: TGTGCCAGCACCCACCCCTTGGGGGATGCGCAGTATTTT.